This passage covers 30 T cell receptor beta chains from one sample sequenced in a study of CD8+ T cells in alopecia areata. RNA was extracted and reverse transcribed into cDNA as the sequencing template. The assay was immunoSEQ multiplex PCR, and TCRdb's table has in-frame clones only and misses some. The repertoire consists of more than 150,000 clones, with 45% to 60% occurring once and the leading ten covering about 9.5%. Treatment of the sample: oral pan-JAK inhibitor, 5-10 mg twice daily. The sequences come from CD8+ T cells sorted from blood, collected between weeks 51 and 54, from a patient treated with tofacitinib. The origin of the receptors is a human donor with alopecia areata.

The J gene is TRBJ2-2, the V gene TRBV5-4; D gene ambiguous. Germline loops: CDR1 SGHNT, CDR2 YYREEE (reference sequence). This CDR3 has 15 amino acids. V was clipped by 4 bases and J by 2 bases, with 12 bases between them. As DNA, the CDR3 is TGTGCCAGCAGCCAAAAGGCTATAAACACCGGGGAGCTGTTTTTT. This sequence encodes CASSQKAINTGELFF. The variable domain in full, completed from reference TRBV5-4 and TRBJ2-2, reads ETGVTQSPTHLIKTRGQQVTLRCSSQSGHNTVSWYQQALGQGPQFIFQYYREEENGRGNFPPRFSGLQFPNYSSELNVNALELDDSALYLCASSQKAINTGELFFGEGSRLTVL.

The rearrangement joins TRBV27 to TRBJ1-5; maybe TRBD1 (6 bases). The CDR3 contains 14 residues. Looked up from germline, CDR1 is MNHEY and CDR2 is SMNVEV (reference sequence). With 5 bases removed from V and 4 bases from J, the gap between germline ends came to 12 bases. The CDR3 protein is CASSLNRANQPQHF. Written as DNA, the CDR3 is TGTGCCAGCAGTCTAAACAGGGCGAATCAGCCCCAGCATTTT.

The table lists this clone with a few counts. This chain connects TRBV11-2 to TRBJ1-4; tentatively, D is TRBD1 (6 bases). Germline CDR1 and CDR2: SGHAT and FQNNGV. Between the trimmed V and J ends, which lost 2 bases and 4 bases, there was a span of 11 bases. The length of the CDR3 is 15 residues. For the CDR3, the DNA is TGTGCCAGCAGCTTATGGGGGGGCCATAATGAAAAACTGTTTTTT. It is translated as CASSLWGGHNEKLFF.

This clone came up a few times. The sample holds other DNA sequences that translate to the same CDR3. The J gene is TRBJ2-5, the V gene TRBV5-4; D not certain. The CDR3 covers 11 residues. Germline CDR1 is SGHNT and CDR2 is YYREEE (reference sequence). V lost 2 bases to trimming and J lost 2 bases, with 1 base between them. The CDR3 reads CASSFQETQYF. In DNA, the CDR3 is TGTGCCAGCAGCTTTCAAGAGACCCAGTACTTC.

The chain recombines TRBV27 with TRBJ2-3; D call uncertain. Trimming removed 8 bases from V and 0 bases from J, with 3 bases in between. The germline CDR1 and CDR2 sequences are MNHEY and SMNVEV (reference sequence). This CDR3 comprises 11 residues. The CDR3, as DNA: TGTGCCAGCGCTAGCACAGATACGCAGTATTTT. Protein: CASASTDTQYF.

The rearrangement uses TRBV9 and TRBJ2-5; 11 nucleotides align to TRBD2. Germline V gives CDR1 SGDLS, CDR2 YYNGEE. The length of the CDR3 is 15 residues. V gave up 4 bases and J gave up 1 base; unmatched junction bases: 3. CDR3 residues: CASSPGTSGQETQYF. In DNA form, the CDR3 reads TGTGCCAGCAGCCCAGGGACTAGCGGCCAAGAGACCCAGTACTTC. Full variable domain (outside the CDR3, taken from reference TRBV9 and TRBJ2-5): DSGVTQTPKHLITATGQRVTLRCSPRSGDLSVYWYQQSLDQGLQFLIQYYNGEERAKGNILERFSAQQFPDLHSELNLSSLELGDSALYFCASSPGTSGQETQYFGPGTRLLVL.

This clone was found a few times. The chain is built from TRBV7-9 and TRBJ1-2; 7 nucleotides agree with TRBD1. The V segment lost 3 bases and the J segment 5 bases; nucleotides outside the gene matches: 15. This CDR3 has 17 residues. Per the germline V gene, CDR1 is SEHNR and CDR2 is FQNEAQ (reference sequence). The CDR3 is CASSFFPSGGQKYGYTF. CDR3 coding DNA: TGTGCCAGCAGCTTTTTCCCCTCAGGGGGACAGAAGTATGGCTACACCTTC.

The V gene is TRBV7-9, the J gene TRBJ2-1; tentatively, D is TRBD2 (5 bases). CDR1 and CDR2 (germline): SEHNR, FQNEAQ (reference sequence). This CDR3 is built from 13 residues. V was trimmed by 1 base and J by 7 bases, leaving 8 bases between them. CDR3 DNA: TGTGCCAGCAGCTTAGGGAGGTCTAATGAGCAGTTCTTC. Translating gives CASSLGRSNEQFF. The variable domain in full, with the rest retrieved from reference TRBV7-9 and TRBJ2-1, is DTGVSQNPRHKITKRGQNVTFRCDPISEHNRLYWYRQTLGQGPEFLTYFQNEAQLEKSRLLSDRFSAERPKGSFSTLEIQRTEQGDSAMYLCASSLGRSNEQFFGPGTRLTVL.

The chain couples TRBV29-1 to TRBJ1-6, with no clear D. V was clipped by 2 bases and J by 9 bases, with 11 bases between them. Looked up from germline, CDR1 is SQVTM and CDR2 is ANQGSEA. CDR3 length equals 13 residues. Written as DNA, the CDR3 is TGCAGCGTTGAATCGGGGTCTGGTTCACCCCTCCACTTT. It is translated as CSVESGSGSPLHF.

The chain links TRBV10-3 to TRBJ2-6; 7 nucleotides agree with TRBD1. This CDR3 comprises 15 residues. J lost 2 bases, V lost 2 bases, and 0 bases had no gene match. Looked up from germline, CDR1 is ENHRY and CDR2 is SYGVKD. The CDR3 region has the DNA TGTGCCATCAGTGAGCAGGGGGCTGGGGCCAACGTCCTGACTTTC. Translating gives CAISEQGAGANVLTF.

This rearrangement joins TRBV2 to TRBJ1-2, with 7 bases that match TRBD1. V gave up 1 base and J gave up 8 bases; unmatched junction bases: 13. The CDR3 sequence is 16 residues long. Germline CDR1 is SNHLY and CDR2 is FYNNEI. CDR3 bases: TGTGCCAGCAGTGAAGAACTCCCGACAGGGTCTGACGGCTACACCTTC. Its translation is CASSEELPTGSDGYTF.

The chain couples TRBV29-1 to TRBJ1-2, with 7 positions matching TRBD1. Per germline, CDR1 SQVTM and CDR2 ANQGSEA. V lost 6 bases, J lost 0 bases, and 4 bases stayed unmatched. The CDR3 is 13 amino acids. The CDR3 loop reads CSVLDRTNYGYTF. The CDR3 bases are TGCAGCGTGCTGGACAGGACTAACTATGGCTACACCTTC.

This chain joins TRBV27 and TRBJ1-1, with D possibly TRBD1 on 6 matching bases. V was pared by 3 bases and J by 0 bases, with 11 bases between. This CDR3 region has 15 residues. Germline V CDR1 and CDR2: MNHEY, SMNVEV (reference sequence). CDR3 loop: CASSFGQPLNTEAFF. The DNA for the CDR3 is TGTGCCAGCAGTTTTGGACAGCCCTTGAACACTGAAGCTTTCTTT.

This clone appeared a few times. CDR3 sequence: CASSFGHQSYEQYF. CDR3 DNA: TGCGCCAGCAGCTTCGGACACCAATCCTACGAGCAGTACTTC. The genes are TRBV5-1 and TRBJ2-7; TRBD1 might be the D (5 bases). This CDR3 has 14 residues. Trimming pared 2 bases from V and 1 base from J, leaving 10 bases between. The germline V gene encodes CDR1 SGHRS and CDR2 YFSETQ.

The genes are TRBV7-9 and TRBJ2-3, with TRBD1 as a possible D gene (5 bases). Germline V gene data show CDR1 as SEHNR and CDR2 as FQNEAQ (reference sequence). The CDR3 runs to 14 residues. Trimming removed 7 bases at V and 2 bases at J, with 13 bases between. CDR3 amino acids: CASNNRSFTDTQYF. The CDR3 nucleotides read TGTGCCAGCAACAACAGGTCCTTCACAGATACGCAGTATTTT.

The chain combines TRBV27 with TRBJ1-5; TRBD1 matches at 8 bases. Looked up from germline, CDR1 is MNHEY and CDR2 is SMNVEV (reference sequence). The CDR3 contains 14 residues. Trimming removed 5 bases from V and 2 bases from J; junction bases left unmatched: 2. CDR3 loop: CASSQGAGNQPQHF. In DNA form, the CDR3 reads TGTGCCAGCAGTCAGGGGGCAGGCAATCAGCCCCAGCATTTT.

The rearrangement joins TRBV5-1 to TRBJ2-1; the D is unclear. The V end lost 0 bases, the J end lost 1 base, and 8 bases lay between the germline ends. Germline assignment: CDR1 SGHRS and CDR2 YFSETQ. The CDR3 totals 15 residues. The CDR3, as DNA: TGCGCCAGCAGCTTGGGACAACTTTCCTACAATGAGCAGTTCTTC. Its translation is CASSLGQLSYNEQFF.

The genes are TRBV29-1 and TRBJ2-2; D call uncertain. V was pared by 2 bases and J by 2 bases, with 18 bases between. Germline V gene sequence: CDR1 SQVTM, CDR2 ANQGSEA. The CDR3 loop spans 17 amino acids. CDR3 sequence reads: CSVELLGPPSNTGELFF. The CDR3 coding sequence is TGCAGCGTTGAATTGCTCGGACCCCCCAGTAACACCGGGGAGCTGTTTTTT.

The genes are TRBV7-9 and TRBJ1-1; 7 bases fit TRBD1. This CDR3 spans 15 amino acids. The V gene end was trimmed by 0 bases and the J gene end by 6 bases; junction bases not matched to a gene: 7. CDR1 and CDR2 from the germline V gene are SEHNR and FQNEAQ (reference sequence). This CDR3 is CASSLAAGGIAEAFF. CDR3 nucleotide sequence: TGTGCCAGCAGCTTAGCGGCAGGGGGAATCGCTGAAGCTTTCTTT.

The chain uses TRBV7-8 and TRBJ2-5, with D possibly being TRBD1 (8 bases). This CDR3 is built from 16 residues. V was cut by 5 bases and J by 4 bases, with 20 bases left in between. Germline V gene sequence: CDR1 SGHVS, CDR2 FQNEAQ. The CDR3 sequence: CASSARNRGGGETQYF. The CDR3 DNA sequence: TGTGCCAGCAGCGCCAGGAACAGGGGGGGTGGAGAGACCCAGTACTTC.

This rearrangement joins TRBV6-5 to TRBJ1-2; no clear D gene. The CDR3 extends over 15 amino acids. V lost 0 bases and J lost 0, with 8 bases in between. Per the germline V gene, CDR1 is MNHEY and CDR2 is SVGAGI. DNA of the CDR3: TGTGCCAGCAGTTACTCGGAGGATTCTAACTATGGCTACACCTTC. Protein product: CASSYSEDSNYGYTF.

The rearrangement uses TRBV29-1 and TRBJ1-3, with D uncertain. V was shortened by 0 bases and J by 2 bases, with 11 bases between the two germline ends. Germline V gene lookup returns CDR1 SQVTM and CDR2 ANQGSEA. This CDR3 has 15 amino acids. The CDR3 protein is CSVEDRGMTGNTIYF. CDR3 sequence (DNA): TGCAGCGTTGAAGATCGAGGCATGACTGGAAACACCATATATTTT.

The genes are TRBV27 and TRBJ1-1; tentatively, D is TRBD1 (5 bases). With 5 bases removed from V and 7 bases from J, the gap between germline ends came to 17 bases. Germline CDR1 and CDR2: MNHEY and SMNVEV (reference sequence). The CDR3 has 14 amino acids. The chain's CDR3 is CASSMIGGVGEAFF. The CDR3 nucleotides read TGTGCCAGCAGTATGATCGGGGGTGTGGGTGAAGCTTTCTTT.

This clone was seen a handful of times. The chain combines TRBV29-1 with TRBJ2-7, with D possibly TRBD1 on 5 matching bases. Germline CDR1 reads SQVTM; CDR2 reads ANQGSEA. This CDR3 comprises 11 residues. V lost 6 bases and J 4 bases, leaving 10 bases between the germline ends. CDR3 amino acids: CSVGDSYEQYF. The CDR3 region has the DNA TGCAGCGTCGGAGACAGTTACGAGCAGTACTTC.

The V call is TRBV4-3, the J call TRBJ1-5; weak D call: TRBD1 (5 bases). The CDR3 runs to 15 residues. Germline values: CDR1 LGHNA, CDR2 YSLEER. Trimming took off 4 bases at V and 3 bases at J, with 13 bases between the two ends. For the CDR3, the DNA is TGCGCCAGCAGCCGTACCCGGGACGACAATCAGCCCCAGCATTTT. This codes for CASSRTRDDNQPQHF.

This clone occurred once. The chain carries TRBV6-5 and TRBJ1-1; D not resolved. V lost 2 bases and J lost 1, with 14 bases in between. Per the germline V gene, CDR1 is MNHEY and CDR2 is SVGAGI. The CDR3 spans 16 residues. CDR3 sequence reads: CASSYHSGDPNTEAFF. Written as DNA, the CDR3 is TGTGCCAGCAGTTACCACTCCGGCGACCCGAACACTGAAGCTTTCTTT.

The table lists this clone with a few counts. The chain joins TRBV27 to TRBJ2-1; D is undetermined. Germline CDR1 reads MNHEY; CDR2 reads SMNVEV (reference sequence). The CDR3 is 11 residues long. V shed 0 bases and J shed 10 bases, with 4 bases lying between them. CDR3 loop: CASSLSGEQFF. The CDR3 DNA sequence: TGTGCCAGCAGTTTATCTGGGGAGCAGTTCTTC.

The CDR3 bases are TGCGCCAGCAGCCCAAGAGACAGGGTATTCACTGAAGCTTTCTTT. This gives the protein CASSPRDRVFTEAFF. This chain links TRBV4-1 with TRBJ1-1; 7 positions agree with TRBD1. Germline CDR1 and CDR2: MGHRA and YSYEKL. The CDR3 consists of 15 residues. With 4 bases clipped from V and 4 bases from J, the junction kept 9 bases outside the gene matches.

The chain combines TRBV13 with TRBJ2-5, with 9 bases fitting TRBD2. This CDR3 comprises 16 residues. Germline CDR1 and CDR2: PRHDT and FYEKMQ (reference sequence). The J segment lost 2 bases and the V segment lost 3 bases, leaving 7 bases of the junction unmatched. The CDR3 nucleotides read TGTGCCAGCAGCTTCTATAGCGGGGGCCTACAAGAGACCCAGTACTTC. Translating gives CASSFYSGGLQETQYF.

Comments on this clone: At one end, the junction sequence differs from germline, possibly due to a read error. This chain uses TRBV13 with TRBJ2-3; no clear D gene. The germline CDR1 and CDR2 sequences are PRHDT and FYEKMQ (reference sequence). The CDR3 runs to 14 residues. The CDR3 DNA is TGTGCCAGCAGCCTAGGACCCAACTCAGATACGCAGTATTTT. Its translation is CASSLGPNSDTQYF.